The source of this T cell receptor beta chain is a study of a mutant IDH1 vaccine in newly diagnosed glioma. Study-level information: Treated patients, approximately 60% male and about 38% female, averaged roughly 40 years of age.

Only in-frame clones appear in the TCRdb table, and some are missing; sequencing was by immunoSEQ multiplex PCR. The sample contains fewer than 45,000 clones, roughly 90% of which appear only once. For this clone: Its antigen is still unknown.

General study findings and limits: Seemingly, top peripheral T cell clonotype changes bore no relation to pseudoprogression. Patients mounted vaccine-induced immune responses in 93.3% of cases.

The CDR3 is made up of 14 amino acids. The germline V gene has CDR1 SEHNR and CDR2 FQNEAQ (reference sequence). Trimming stripped 11 bases from V and 1 base from J, with 17 bases between. Time point denoted: week 23, last vaccination. The content of each vaccine dose was 300 ug of mutant IDH1 20-mer peptide, and topical imiquimod accompanied it. The sequence derives from a man aged 50 to 59 with glioma. V usage is TRBV7-9 and J usage is TRBJ1-1; D is unclear. The specimen was PBMCs, collected from a glioma patient whose treatment included an IDH1 peptide vaccine. CDR3 coding DNA: TGTGCCTCAGCCAGTTGGACCGAGAACACTGAAGCTTTCTTT. The encoded protein is CASASWTENTEAFF.